This is a list of T cell receptor beta chains from one sample in a study of lymphopenia after photon versus proton radiotherapy. Produced via immunoSEQ multiplex PCR; TCRdb's table is partial and in-frame only. The data show about 25,000 clones, roughly 80% seen once. The starting material was peripheral blood, obtained from a patient treated with photon-based radiotherapy. The receptor set was obtained from a woman between 50 and 59 years old with pancreatic cancer. Each CDR3 is given with its conserved first and last residue. D genes are given only for firm matches. Expanded clones get a size class; other rows say once, few or many, or leave the size out.

d_call	cdr3_length	v_call	clone_size	j_call	cdr3_nt	cdr3_aa
-	12	TRBV5-1	-	TRBJ1-2	TGCGCCAGCAGCTTGGGTGGCCATGGCTACACCTTC	CASSLGGHGYTF
TRBD1	15	TRBV30	-	TRBJ1-2	TGTGCCTGGAGTGCACGGACAGGGGGAAACTATGGCTACACCTTC	CAWSARTGGNYGYTF
TRBD1	14	TRBV11-2	-	TRBJ1-5	TGTGCCAGCAGCTTAGAGGCAGGGGGTCGGCCCCAGCATTTT	CASSLEAGGRPQHF
-	12	TRBV5-6	-	TRBJ1-1	TGTGCCAGCAGCTTGAGGGGCACTGAAGCTTTCTTT	CASSLRGTEAFF
-	17	TRBV5-4	-	TRBJ1-3	TGTGCCAGCAGCTTGGGTAGCCCGAGCTTCTCTGGAAACACCATATATTTT	CASSLGSPSFSGNTIYF
TRBD2	16	TRBV28	-	TRBJ2-3	TGTGCCAGCAGCCGACTCGAGACTAGCGAGGCAGATACGCAGTATTTT	CASSRLETSEADTQYF
-	14	TRBV25-1	once	TRBJ1-3	TGTGCCAGCAGCCCCAGAGGGGCTGGAAACACCATATATTTT	CASSPRGAGNTIYF
TRBD1	14	TRBV11-2	-	TRBJ2-7	TGTGCCAGCAGCTTCACAGGGGTTACTATCGAGCAGTACTTC	CASSFTGVTIEQYF
TRBD2	16	TRBV9	once	TRBJ2-3	TGTGCCAGCAGCTTTCCCCGGGACTACAGCACAGATACGCAGTATTTT	CASSFPRDYSTDTQYF
-	13	TRBV29-1	-	TRBJ1-4	TGCAGCGTTGTAGCAGGGGCGAATGAAAAACTGTTTTTT	CSVVAGANEKLFF
TRBD1	16	TRBV19	few	TRBJ1-2	TGTGCCAGCAGGGAGACAGGGACGAGGGGTAACTATGGCTACACCTTC	CASRETGTRGNYGYTF
TRBD1	15	TRBV28	-	TRBJ2-3	TGTGCCAGCCAGAGACAGGGGGCGACAGGAGATACGCAGTATTTT	CASQRQGATGDTQYF
-	16	TRBV5-1	-	TRBJ1-1	TGCGCCAGCAGCTTGGCCCCGAGACAGCTGAACACTGAAGCTTTCTTT	CASSLAPRQLNTEAFF
TRBD1	16	TRBV4-1	-	TRBJ2-3	TGCGCCAGCAGCCAAATACAGACAGGGGACACAGATACGCAGTATTTT	CASSQIQTGDTDTQYF
TRBD2	17	TRBV18	-	TRBJ2-1	TGTGCCAGCTCACCCGTCACCAGCTCTGGGACTAGCGGTGAGCAGTTCTTC	CASSPVTSSGTSGEQFF
-	13	TRBV5-5	-	TRBJ1-4	TGTGCCAGCAGCGGGCAGTCTAATGAAAAACTGTTTTTT	CASSGQSNEKLFF
TRBD2	17	TRBV4-3	-	TRBJ2-3	TGCGCCAGCATCGATAATAGCGGGTGTCCTAGCACAGATACGCAGTATTTT	CASIDNSGCPSTDTQYF
TRBD1	17	TRBV7-9	-	TRBJ2-5	TGTGCCAGCAGCTTCACCGGGACAGGGGGCGGGAAAGAGACCCAGTACTTC	CASSFTGTGGGKETQYF
-	15	TRBV7-2	-	TRBJ2-7	TGTGCCAGCAGGCATGAGGGACGGAGCTCCTACGAGCAGTACTTC	CASRHEGRSSYEQYF
TRBD2	17	TRBV9	-	TRBJ2-3	TGTGCCAGCAGCCCAAGAGCGGGAGGCCTTAGCACAGATACGCAGTATTTT	CASSPRAGGLSTDTQYF
-	14	TRBV12-2	-	TRBJ1-1	TGTGCAAGTCGCGCCCCGAAAGCGAACACTGAAGCTTTCTTT	CASRAPKANTEAFF
TRBD2	15	TRBV5-6	-	TRBJ2-7	TGTGCCAGCACCTCTCTAGGGACTAGGACACGCGAGCAGTACTTC	CASTSLGTRTREQYF
-	13	TRBV15	-	TRBJ1-4	TGTGCCACCAGCAGGGGGTCCAGTGAAAAACTGTTTTTT	CATSRGSSEKLFF
TRBD1	16	TRBV19	-	TRBJ2-5	TGTGCCAGTAGTATAGGGGGACAGGTGAGCGGAGAGACCCAGTACTTC	CASSIGGQVSGETQYF
TRBD2	15	TRBV7-2	few	TRBJ2-5	TGTGCCAGCAGCATCCTAGCGGGAGGGCCGAAGACCCAGTACTTC	CASSILAGGPKTQYF
-	15	TRBV27	-	TRBJ1-6	TGTGCCAGCAGTACCCCGGGGGGCTATAATTCACCCCTCCACTTT	CASSTPGGYNSPLHF
-	14	TRBV6-4	-	TRBJ2-2	TGTGCCAGCAGTGAGAGGGGAGACACCGGGGAGCTGTTTTTT	CASSERGDTGELFF
-	12	TRBV5-1	-	TRBJ1-4	TGCGCCAGCAGCTCCCCGGAGGGAAAACTGTTTTTT	CASSSPEGKLFF
TRBD2	17	TRBV6-1	-	TRBJ2-1	TGTGCCAGCAGTGAACTAACTAGCGGGAGGCCTTACAATGAGCAGTTCTTC	CASSELTSGRPYNEQFF
TRBD1	13	TRBV7-2	-	TRBJ1-6	TGTGCCAGCAGCGCCTGGACAGGCTCACCCCTCCACTTT	CASSAWTGSPLHF
TRBD1	16	TRBV25-1	-	TRBJ1-5	TGTGCCAGCACCGATCAGGGGGCGATAGTCGATCAGCCCCAGCATTTT	CASTDQGAIVDQPQHF
TRBD2	14	TRBV5-1	-	TRBJ2-5	TGCGCCAGCAGCTTGAGTAGCGGGCCCAAGGAGCAGTACTTC	CASSLSSGPKEQYF
-	15	TRBV10-3	-	TRBJ2-3	TGTGCCATCAGTGAGGAGAGTACCTCACCAGATACGCAGTATTTT	CAISEESTSPDTQYF
-	12	TRBV4-1	medium-sized	TRBJ2-7	TGCGCCAGCAGCCAAGAGGGAGGCGAGCAGTACTTC	CASSQEGGEQYF
-	15	TRBV15	-	TRBJ2-7	TGTGCCACCAGCAGAGACAGGGGGGTCTCCTACGAGCAGTACTTC	CATSRDRGVSYEQYF
-	15	TRBV4-3	-	TRBJ2-3	TGCGCCAGCAGCCAAGAGGGGTCCAGGCCAGATACGCAGTATTTT	CASSQEGSRPDTQYF
-	16	TRBV27	-	TRBJ2-2	TGTGCCAGCAGTTTCGGTGCCACCGCGAACACCGGGGAGCTGTTTTTT	CASSFGATANTGELFF
-	12	TRBV5-3	-	TRBJ1-5	TGTGCCAGAAGCTTGGGTCGCCAGCCCCAGCATTTT	CARSLGRQPQHF
-	14	TRBV19	few	TRBJ2-5	TGTGCCAGTAGTCGGGAGCCCCGTAAAGAGACCCAGTACTTC	CASSREPRKETQYF
-	15	TRBV25-1	once	TRBJ1-2	TGTGCCAGCGATAAGGTCTTGAACCGAAACTATGGCTACACCTTC	CASDKVLNRNYGYTF
TRBD1	15	TRBV28	-	TRBJ2-1	TGTGCCAGCAGTTTCCGGGACAGGGCCTACAATGAGCAGTTCTTC	CASSFRDRAYNEQFF
TRBD1	14	TRBV29-1	-	TRBJ2-7	TGCAGCGTAAATGGACAGGGGAGGTATGACGAGCAGTACTTC	CSVNGQGRYDEQYF
-	11	TRBV7-8	-	TRBJ2-7	TGTGCCAGCAGCGGGAGTGGCGAGCAGTACTTC	CASSGSGEQYF
-	11	TRBV29-1	-	TRBJ2-5	TGCAGCGTCTCCGGGGGAGAGACCCAGTACTTC	CSVSGGETQYF
TRBD2	15	TRBV9	few	TRBJ2-3	TGTGCCAGTTCACCTAGCGGGAGAGAGACAGATACGCAGTATTTT	CASSPSGRETDTQYF
-	13	TRBV7-9	once	TRBJ2-1	TGTGCCAGCAGCGTCGGGCCCTACAATGAGCAGTTCTTC	CASSVGPYNEQFF
-	14	TRBV6-5	few	TRBJ2-4	TGTGCCAGCAGTGGGGGACTCTTCAAAAACATTCAGTACTTC	CASSGGLFKNIQYF
TRBD1	15	TRBV7-2	-	TRBJ2-5	TGTGCCAGCAGCTTTCCCCGGACAGGGTGGGAGACCCAGTACTTC	CASSFPRTGWETQYF